The clone carrying this TCR beta chain has a handful of counts. The germline CDR1 and CDR2 sequences are KGHSH and LQKENI. CDR3 length: 14 residues. Trimming removed 9 bases from V and 1 base from J, with 14 bases in between. Per the original data handling: Amplification with reference gene primers provided the estimates of nucleated cell counts. The method was immunoSEQ multiplex PCR; TCRdb's version includes in-frame clones alone and lacks a portion of them. For V, J and clone size, that table is used; D and trimming come from the DNA. Of around 120,000 clones in the sample, 78% were seen once. This entry belongs to a study of blood T cell repertoires in COVID-19. Turning to the study itself: Italy, Spain and the United States were the sources of the convalescent and acute COVID-19 samples. PBMCs, B-cell-depleted T cells, or T cells provided the cDNA or gDNA that made up the material.

The sequence was collected from a man aged 65 to 79 with acute or convalescent COVID-19. The source material was peripheral blood. This chain uses TRBV18 with TRBJ2-3; TRBD1 is a possible D gene (6 bases). CDR3 protein: CASEDSGGTDTQYF. CDR3 bases: TGTGCCAGTGAGGACAGCGGAGGCACAGATACGCAGTATTTT.